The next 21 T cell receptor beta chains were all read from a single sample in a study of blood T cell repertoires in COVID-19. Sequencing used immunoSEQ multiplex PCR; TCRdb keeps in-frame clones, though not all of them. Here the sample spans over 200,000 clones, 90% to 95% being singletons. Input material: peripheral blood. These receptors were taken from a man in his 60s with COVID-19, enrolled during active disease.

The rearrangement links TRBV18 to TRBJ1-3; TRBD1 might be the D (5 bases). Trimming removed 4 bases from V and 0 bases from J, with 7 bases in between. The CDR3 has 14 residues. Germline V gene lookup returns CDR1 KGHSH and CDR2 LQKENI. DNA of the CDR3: TGTGCCAGCTCACGAACAGGCTCTGGAAACACCATATATTTT. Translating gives CASSRTGSGNTIYF.

CDR3 coding DNA: TGTGCCATGGGGCGGGAGTCGGGCACAGATACGCAGTATTTT. Its protein is CAMGRESGTDTQYF. The chain combines TRBV2 with TRBJ2-3, with 7 nucleotides matching TRBD2. The CDR3 contains 14 residues. Germline V gives CDR1 SNHLY, CDR2 FYNNEI. Germline trimming cut 10 bases from V and 1 base from J; bases unmatched to any gene: 8.

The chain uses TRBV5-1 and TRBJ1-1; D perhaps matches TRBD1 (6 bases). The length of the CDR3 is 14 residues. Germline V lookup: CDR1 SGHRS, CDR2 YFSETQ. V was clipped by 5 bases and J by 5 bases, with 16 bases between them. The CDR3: CASRLLQGSTEAFF. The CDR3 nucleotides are TGCGCCAGCAGACTTTTGCAGGGGTCAACTGAAGCTTTCTTT.

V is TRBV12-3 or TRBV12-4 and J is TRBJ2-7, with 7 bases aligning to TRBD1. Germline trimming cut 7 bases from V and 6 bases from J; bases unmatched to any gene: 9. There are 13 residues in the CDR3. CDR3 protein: CASNRDSAGEQYF. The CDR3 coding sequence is TGTGCCAGCAATCGGGACAGCGCCGGCGAGCAGTACTTC.

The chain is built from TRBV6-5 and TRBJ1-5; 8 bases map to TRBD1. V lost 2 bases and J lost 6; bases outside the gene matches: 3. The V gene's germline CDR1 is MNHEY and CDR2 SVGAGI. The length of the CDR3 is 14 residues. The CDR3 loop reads CASSYDRGSQPQHF. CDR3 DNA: TGTGCCAGCAGTTACGACAGGGGAAGTCAGCCCCAGCATTTT.

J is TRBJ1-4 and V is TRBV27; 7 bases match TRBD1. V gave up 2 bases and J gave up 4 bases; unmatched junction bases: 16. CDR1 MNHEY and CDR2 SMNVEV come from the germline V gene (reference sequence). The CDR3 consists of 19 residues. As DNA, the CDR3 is TGTGCCAGCAGTTTACGCCCGAGTCGGGACAGCAATTTTAATGAAAAACTGTTTTTT. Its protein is CASSLRPSRDSNFNEKLFF.

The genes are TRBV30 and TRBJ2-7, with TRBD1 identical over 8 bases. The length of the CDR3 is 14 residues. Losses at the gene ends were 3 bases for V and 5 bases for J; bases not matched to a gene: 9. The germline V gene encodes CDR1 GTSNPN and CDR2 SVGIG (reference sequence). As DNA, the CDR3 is TGTGCCTGGAGGGACGACAGGGGAATCCACGAGCAGTACTTC. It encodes CAWRDDRGIHEQYF.

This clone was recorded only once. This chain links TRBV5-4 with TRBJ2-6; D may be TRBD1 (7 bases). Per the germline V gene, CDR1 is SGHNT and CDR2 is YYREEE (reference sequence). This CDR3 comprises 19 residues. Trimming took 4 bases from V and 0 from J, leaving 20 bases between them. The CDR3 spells CASSGRQGGISSGANVLTF. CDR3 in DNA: TGTGCCAGCAGCGGTAGGCAGGGGGGTATATCCTCTGGGGCCAACGTCCTGACTTTC. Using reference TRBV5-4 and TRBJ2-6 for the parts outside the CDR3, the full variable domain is ETGVTQSPTHLIKTRGQQVTLRCSSQSGHNTVSWYQQALGQGPQFIFQYYREEENGRGNFPPRFSGLQFPNYSSELNVNALELDDSALYLCASSGRQGGISSGANVLTFGAGSRLTVL.

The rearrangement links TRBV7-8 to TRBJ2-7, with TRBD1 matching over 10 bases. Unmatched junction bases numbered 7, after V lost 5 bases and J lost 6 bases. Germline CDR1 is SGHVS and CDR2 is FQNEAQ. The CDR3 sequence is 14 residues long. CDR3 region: CASSTRQGASEQYF. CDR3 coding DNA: TGTGCCAGCAGCACCCGACAGGGGGCGAGCGAGCAGTACTTC.

The CDR3 DNA reads as TGTGCCAGCAGCCAGGGACTAGCGGTAGATACGCAGTATTTT. Amino acid sequence: CASSQGLAVDTQYF. The chain carries TRBV7-2 and TRBJ2-3; 11 bases line up with TRBD2. CDR1 SGHTA and CDR2 FQGNSA come from the germline V gene. CDR3 length equals 14 residues. Trimming removed 5 bases from V and 5 bases from J; junction bases left unmatched: 3.

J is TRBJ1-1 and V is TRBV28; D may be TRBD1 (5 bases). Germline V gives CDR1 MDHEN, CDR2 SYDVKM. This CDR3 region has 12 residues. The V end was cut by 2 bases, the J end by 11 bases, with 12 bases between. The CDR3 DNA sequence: TGTGCCAGCAGTTTAGGTCAGGGATTGGCTTTCTTT. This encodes CASSLGQGLAFF.

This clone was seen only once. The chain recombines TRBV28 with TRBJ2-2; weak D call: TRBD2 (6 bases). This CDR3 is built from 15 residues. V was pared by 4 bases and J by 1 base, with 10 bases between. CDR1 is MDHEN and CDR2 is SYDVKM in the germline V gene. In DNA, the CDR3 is TGTGCCAGCAGTTCGCACGGGGGGAACACCGGGGAGCTGTTTTTT. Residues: CASSSHGGNTGELFF.

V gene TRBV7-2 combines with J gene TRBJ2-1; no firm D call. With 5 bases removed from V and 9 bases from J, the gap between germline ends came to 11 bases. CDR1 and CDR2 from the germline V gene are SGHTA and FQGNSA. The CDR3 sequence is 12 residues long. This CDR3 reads CASSKTLTEQFF. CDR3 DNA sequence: TGTGCCAGCAGCAAGACTCTGACTGAGCAGTTCTTC.

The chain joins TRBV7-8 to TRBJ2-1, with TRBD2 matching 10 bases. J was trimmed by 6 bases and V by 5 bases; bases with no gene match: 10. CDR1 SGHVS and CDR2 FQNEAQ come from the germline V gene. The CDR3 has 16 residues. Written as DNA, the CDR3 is TGTGCCAGCAGCGGAGCGGGAGGGTCGGCTTTCAATGAGCAGTTCTTC. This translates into CASSGAGGSAFNEQFF.

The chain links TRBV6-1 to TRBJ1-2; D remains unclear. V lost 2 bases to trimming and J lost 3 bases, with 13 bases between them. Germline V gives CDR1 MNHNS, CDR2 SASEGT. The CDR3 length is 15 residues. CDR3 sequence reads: CASSELGWRDYGYTF. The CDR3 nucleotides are TGTGCCAGCAGTGAACTAGGCTGGCGGGACTATGGCTACACCTTC.

CDR3 sequence reads: CASRSAYEQYF. CDR3 bases: TGTGCCAGCAGATCAGCCTACGAGCAGTACTTC. The chain links TRBV12-3 or TRBV12-4 to TRBJ2-7; D remains ambiguous. Trimming shortened V by 6 bases and J by 2 bases, and 5 bases separated the two germline ends. This CDR3 is 11 amino acids long.

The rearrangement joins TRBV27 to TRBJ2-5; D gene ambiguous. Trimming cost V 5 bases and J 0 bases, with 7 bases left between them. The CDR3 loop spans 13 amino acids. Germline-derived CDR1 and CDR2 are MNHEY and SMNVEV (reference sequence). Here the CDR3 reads CASSRLDQETQYF. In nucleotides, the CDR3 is TGTGCCAGCAGTCGACTGGACCAAGAGACCCAGTACTTC.

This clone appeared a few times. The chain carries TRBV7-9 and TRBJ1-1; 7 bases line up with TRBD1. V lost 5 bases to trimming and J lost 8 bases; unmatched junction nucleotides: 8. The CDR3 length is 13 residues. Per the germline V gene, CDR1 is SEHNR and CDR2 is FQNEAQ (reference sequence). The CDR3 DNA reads TGTGCCAGCAGCCTACTTGGGACAGCCGAAGCTTTCTTT. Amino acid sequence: CASSLLGTAEAFF.

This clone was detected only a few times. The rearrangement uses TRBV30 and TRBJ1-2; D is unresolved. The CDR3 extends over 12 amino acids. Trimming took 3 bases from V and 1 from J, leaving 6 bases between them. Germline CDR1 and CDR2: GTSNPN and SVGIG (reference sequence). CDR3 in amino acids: CAWRLFNYGYTF. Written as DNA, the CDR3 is TGTGCCTGGAGACTGTTTAACTATGGCTACACCTTC.

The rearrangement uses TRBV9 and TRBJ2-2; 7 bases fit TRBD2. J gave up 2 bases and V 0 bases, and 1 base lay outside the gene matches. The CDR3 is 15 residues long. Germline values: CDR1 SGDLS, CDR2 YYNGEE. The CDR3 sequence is CASSVGGGNTGELFF. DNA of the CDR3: TGTGCCAGCAGCGTAGGCGGGGGTAACACCGGGGAGCTGTTTTTT.

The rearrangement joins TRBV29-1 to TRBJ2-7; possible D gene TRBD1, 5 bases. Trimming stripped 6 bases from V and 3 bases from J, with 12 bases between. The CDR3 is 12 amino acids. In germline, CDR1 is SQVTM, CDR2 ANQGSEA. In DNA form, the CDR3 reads TGCAGCGTCTCAGGGCAAAGCTACGAGCAGTACTTC. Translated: CSVSGQSYEQYF.